Listed below are T cell receptor beta chains from one sample, sequenced in a study of cytotoxic CD8 clonotypes in ibrutinib-treated CLL. The table came from immunoSEQ multiplex PCR; TCRdb's copy has only in-frame clones and leaves some out. The sample holds 60,000 to 70,000 clones, around three fifths seen once. The sequenced sample was PBMCs, obtained after 12 months of ibrutinib treatment. The receptors derive from a human donor with chronic lymphocytic leukemia. CDR3s include the opening cysteine and the closing phenylalanine or tryptophan. The D gene is left open where the match is weak. Clone size is stated in some rows and not others, as once, few, many or a class when expanded.

j_call,clone_size,v_call,d_call,cdr3_nt,cdr3_aa
TRBJ2-5,.,TRBV5-1,.,TGCGCCAGCAGCTTAGGCCGTCAGGGAGAGACCCAGTACTTC,CASSLGRQGETQYF
TRBJ2-1,.,TRBV4-1,TRBD2,TGCGCCAGCAGCCAAGTTAGTCGGGAGGACAATGAGCAGTTCTTC,CASSQVSREDNEQFF
TRBJ1-4,.,TRBV28,.,TGTGCCAGCCGCAACTGGGGAAATGAAAAACTGTTTTTT,CASRNWGNEKLFF
TRBJ2-5,.,TRBV7-8,TRBD1,TGTGCCAGCAGCTTAGCGACGCCAGGGGGCGATCGGGCGGGAGAGACCCAGTACTTC,CASSLATPGGDRAGETQYF
TRBJ1-2,.,TRBV5-6,TRBD1,TGTGCCAGCAGCCCGGGACAGAACTATGGCTACACCTTC,CASSPGQNYGYTF
TRBJ2-3,few,TRBV5-4,.,TGTGCCAGCAGCTGGAGGCAACAGACAGATACGCAGTATTTT,CASSWRQQTDTQYF
TRBJ2-7,.,TRBV4-1,.,TGCGCCAGCAGCCAAGAGAAGGGGCACTCCTACGAGCAGTACTTC,CASSQEKGHSYEQYF
TRBJ1-2,medium-sized,TRBV28,TRBD1,TGTGCCACTGACAGGGTGGACTATGGCTACACCTTC,CATDRVDYGYTF
TRBJ2-5,.,TRBV5-1,TRBD1,TGCGCCAGCAGCCCGACAGGGGGCGGCGGGACCCAGTACTTC,CASSPTGGGGTQYF
TRBJ2-3,.,TRBV28,.,TGTGCCAGCAGTTTCGGCGGGAGCACAGATACGCAGTATTTT,CASSFGGSTDTQYF
TRBJ2-5,.,TRBV29-1,.,TGCAGCGCTACACGGACAGCAGGGGAGACCCAGTACTTC,CSATRTAGETQYF
TRBJ1-1,.,TRBV1,.,TGCACCAGCAGCCGCGACTCTGAAGCTTTCTTT,CTSSRDSEAFF
TRBJ2-7,.,TRBV28,.,TGTGCCAGCAGTTTATCTTGGGGCGCGGCCGAGCAGTACTTC,CASSLSWGAAEQYF
TRBJ2-7,.,TRBV20-1,.,TGCAGTGCTCACCAGGGGGGGGAGCAGTACTTC,CSAHQGGEQYF
TRBJ2-7,.,TRBV4-1,.,TGCGCCAGCAGCCATTCGGTCGAGGGGTCCTACGAGCAGTACTTC,CASSHSVEGSYEQYF
TRBJ2-3,few,TRBV5-1,.,TGCGCCAGCAGCTTGGCTCACCCTGGGCGTACTAGCACAGATACGCAGTATTTT,CASSLAHPGRTSTDTQYF
TRBJ2-1,.,TRBV7-9,TRBD2,TGTGCCAGCAGCTTAGGTAGCGGGGGGGCTTTCGATGAGCAGTTCTTC,CASSLGSGGAFDEQFF
TRBJ2-5,.,TRBV6-5,.,TGTGCCAGCAGTTACTCGGCATCGGCGGAGACCCAGTACTTC,CASSYSASAETQYF
TRBJ2-3,.,TRBV5-1,.,TGCGCCAGCGCTCAGGGGACGGGGCGAGATACGCAGTATTTT,CASAQGTGRDTQYF
TRBJ2-7,once,TRBV6-5,.,TGTGCCAGCAGTTACTCCCAGGGCAGGGCCTCCTACGAGCAGTACTTC,CASSYSQGRASYEQYF
TRBJ1-3,.,TRBV4-1,TRBD1,TGCGCCAGCAGCCACTCACCGGGGACAGCCTCTGGAAACACCATATATTTT,CASSHSPGTASGNTIYF
TRBJ1-2,.,TRBV6-1,.,TGTGCCAGCAGAGTAGGACACCTAAGCTATGGCTACACCTTC,CASRVGHLSYGYTF
TRBJ2-2,once,TRBV10-1,TRBD2,TGCGCCAGCAGTGGCCTACTAGCGGGGGATGCGATAAATACCGGGGAGCTGTTTTTT,CASSGLLAGDAINTGELFF
TRBJ2-5,few,TRBV11-2,.,TGTGCCAGCAGCTCCCCTGCGGGTATGTTGGAGACCCAGTACTTC,CASSSPAGMLETQYF
TRBJ1-2,.,TRBV7-2,.,TGTGCCAGCAGCCAAAGGGGCAATGGCTACACCTTC,CASSQRGNGYTF
TRBJ1-5,.,TRBV6-6,.,TGTGCCAGCAGATCACAAGGATTCAATCAGCCCCAGCATTTT,CASRSQGFNQPQHF
TRBJ1-4,.,TRBV5-4,.,TGTGCCAGCAGCTTGGGTCAGGGAAGGCTCGGTGAAAAACTGTTTTTT,CASSLGQGRLGEKLFF
TRBJ2-7,.,TRBV7-9,.,TGTGCCAGCAGCTTGGGGGGCGTCGAGCAGTACTTC,CASSLGGVEQYF
TRBJ2-7,many,TRBV2,.,TGTGCCAGCAGTTTACAGGGAGGCGAGCAGTACTTC,CASSLQGGEQYF
TRBJ1-2,.,TRBV28,TRBD1,TGTGCCAGCAGGGTGGGACAGGGGGTATATGGCTACACCTTC,CASRVGQGVYGYTF
TRBJ2-7,.,TRBV27,TRBD2,TGTGCCAGCAGACCCATACCGCTAGCGGGAGGCTTGAACGAGCAGTACTTC,CASRPIPLAGGLNEQYF
TRBJ2-7,.,TRBV29-1,.,TGCAGCGTTGAAATGTCTACCCCCTACGAGCAGTACTTC,CSVEMSTPYEQYF
TRBJ2-3,.,TRBV5-1,.,TGCGCCAGCAGTTCCCTTAGCGTTGGCGCAGATACGCAGTATTTT,CASSSLSVGADTQYF
TRBJ2-5,once,TRBV5-1,TRBD2,TGCGCCAGCAGCCCCACGACTAGCGGGCTCGAGACCCAGTACTTC,CASSPTTSGLETQYF